This T cell receptor (beta chain) appears in the sequencing data of a study of shared T cell receptors in the human thymus. Sequencing was performed with immunoSEQ multiplex PCR; in TCRdb, only in-frame clones are kept and a portion is missing. The table lists around 730,000 clones, over 75% of them singletons, with more than 0.01% in the top ten. This sample also belongs to another study, concerning human thymus T cells. That study reports: Thymus pieces cut out during corrective heart surgery were the tissue that was used. The related literature has documented a marked overlap of thymic repertoires among unrelated individuals.

The clonotype was recovered from a girl under three years old with a congenital heart defect. Sequences were obtained from thymocytes.

CDR3 loop: CASSWEGRTHADTQYF. The CDR3 DNA sequence: TGTGCCAGCAGCTGGGAGGGGAGGACTCACGCAGATACGCAGTATTTT. This chain connects TRBV11-2 to TRBJ2-3, with 7 bases identical to TRBD2. This CDR3 has 16 amino acids. CDR1 and CDR2 from the germline V gene are SGHAT and FQNNGV. V was pared by 4 bases and J by 4 bases, with 11 bases of the junction left unmatched.